Following are 13 T cell receptor beta chains from one sample sequenced in a study of cytomegalovirus exposure and HLA in healthy donors. The PCR had 60 Vbeta and 13 Jbeta primers. The protocol was immunoSEQ multiplex PCR, while the TCRdb copy is restricted to in-frame clones and leaves out a portion. In the table there are under 300,000 clones, approximately 80% of which are singletons. Input material: PBMCs. The receptors were sampled from a woman aged 60-75 years in good health and CMV-seropositive.

The chain recombines TRBV10-3 with TRBJ2-5, with TRBD1 matching 8 bases. V was clipped by 6 bases and J by 4 bases; unmatched bases: 13. Germline V CDR1 and CDR2: ENHRY, SYGVKD. The CDR3 sequence is 16 residues long. The CDR3 spells CAISSTQGAGGETQYF. The CDR3 DNA reads as TGTGCCATCAGCTCGACCCAGGGGGCAGGGGGAGAGACCCAGTACTTC.

This clone was seen only a few times. The sample has other DNA sequences that encode this CDR3 too. The chain joins TRBV5-1 to TRBJ2-1; unclear D gene. The CDR3 runs 13 residues. V was trimmed by 0 bases and J by 5 bases, leaving 6 bases between them. Germline CDR1 SGHRS, CDR2 YFSETQ. CDR3 in amino acids: CASSLVAHNEQFF. CDR3 DNA: TGCGCCAGCAGCTTGGTGGCCCACAATGAGCAGTTCTTC.

The J gene is TRBJ2-5, the V gene TRBV18; 7 bases are a match to TRBD1. CDR3 length: 14 residues. The J segment lost 9 bases and the V segment lost 3 bases, leaving 10 bases of the junction unmatched. The germline gives CDR1 KGHSH, CDR2 LQKENI. CDR3 coding DNA: TGTGCCAGCTCACCCAAGGAGACAGGGTTGGCCCAGTACTTC. It is translated as CASSPKETGLAQYF.

The chain links TRBV2 to TRBJ2-5, with TRBD2 identical over 11 bases. V shed 4 bases, J shed 5 bases, and the junction held 9 bases outside the gene matches. Germline values: CDR1 SNHLY, CDR2 FYNNEI. The CDR3 length is 16 residues. The CDR3 here is CASSVVIAGGLETQYF. The CDR3 nucleotides are TGTGCCAGCAGTGTAGTAATAGCGGGAGGGCTGGAGACCCAGTACTTC.

The rearrangement links TRBV9 to TRBJ2-7; TRBD1 agrees at 12 bases. CDR3 size: 17 residues. With V trimmed by 4 bases and J by 4 bases, 12 bases remained unmatched. CDR1 is SGDLS and CDR2 is YYNGEE in the germline V gene. CDR3 DNA: TGTGCCAGCAGCTCCGGGACAGGGGGCCCCGGATCTTACGAGCAGTACTTC. Translating gives CASSSGTGGPGSYEQYF.

The chain has TRBV4-2 and TRBJ1-3, with D perhaps matching TRBD1 (6 bases). Between the trimmed V and J ends, which lost 3 bases and 4 bases, there was a span of 13 bases. The CDR3 totals 15 residues. Germline V gene lookup returns CDR1 LGHNA and CDR2 YNFKEQ. CDR3 sequence: CASSQRGGFGNTIYF. Here the CDR3 DNA reads TGTGCCAGCAGCCAGAGGGGGGGGTTCGGAAACACCATATATTTT.

In the case of this clone: Other DNA sequences from this sample encode an identical CDR3 as well. This chain connects TRBV9 to TRBJ2-2, with unresolved D. CDR3 length: 13 amino acids. Per germline, CDR1 SGDLS and CDR2 YYNGEE. V was cut by 3 bases and J by 1 base, with 4 bases left in between. In DNA form, the CDR3 reads TGTGCCAGCAGCGCGGTGAACACCGGGGAGCTGTTTTTT. Amino acid sequence: CASSAVNTGELFF. The complete variable domain, with remaining parts taken from reference TRBV9 and TRBJ2-2, reads DSGVTQTPKHLITATGQRVTLRCSPRSGDLSVYWYQQSLDQGLQFLIQYYNGEERAKGNILERFSAQQFPDLHSELNLSSLELGDSALYFCASSAVNTGELFFGEGSRLTVL.

The rearrangement joins TRBV9 to TRBJ1-1; no definite D call. From germline, CDR1 is SGDLS and CDR2 YYNGEE. V lost 0 bases to trimming and J lost 2 bases, with 5 bases between them. This CDR3 is 13 amino acids long. The CDR3 loop reads CASSVEHNTEAFF. CDR3 sequence (DNA): TGTGCCAGCAGCGTAGAACATAACACTGAAGCTTTCTTT.

This clone has just a few counts. The V gene is TRBV18, the J gene TRBJ2-7, with TRBD2 matching over 11 bases. V lost 3 bases and J lost 2; bases outside the gene matches: 6. Looked up from germline, CDR1 is KGHSH and CDR2 is LQKENI. The CDR3 loop spans 16 amino acids. This CDR3 is CASSPQLAGAAYEQYF. Here the CDR3 DNA reads TGTGCCAGCTCACCCCAACTAGCGGGGGCCGCCTACGAGCAGTACTTC.

This clone was seen a few times. The CDR3 loop is CAISTGNGNTIYF. The CDR3 bases are TGTGCCATTTCGACAGGGAATGGAAACACCATATATTTT. This sequence joins TRBV14 and TRBJ1-3; 7 bases map to TRBD1. Germline-derived CDR1 and CDR2 are SGHDN and FVKESK. V was clipped by 10 bases and J by 3 bases; unmatched bases: 6. This CDR3 region has 13 residues.

The J gene is TRBJ2-1, the V gene TRBV4-1; unclear D gene. The CDR3 totals 12 residues. CDR1 and CDR2 from the germline V gene are MGHRA and YSYEKL. The ends were cut back, 1 base at V and 5 bases at J, with 3 bases in the middle. CDR3 protein: CASSQANNEQFF. CDR3 DNA: TGCGCCAGCAGCCAAGCCAACAATGAGCAGTTCTTC.

The chain links TRBV28 to TRBJ2-1; TRBD2 matches at 11 bases. The CDR3 extends over 21 amino acids. Losses at the gene ends were 4 bases for V and 1 base for J; bases not matched to a gene: 18. Per germline, CDR1 MDHEN and CDR2 SYDVKM. The CDR3 DNA sequence: TGTGCCAGCAGTTCTTCTGGAGGGACTAGCGGAGGGTATTCGTCCTACAATGAGCAGTTCTTC. It is translated as CASSSSGGTSGGYSSYNEQFF.

V is TRBV4-1 and J is TRBJ1-2; no firm D call. Germline CDR1 MGHRA, CDR2 YSYEKL. V lost 0 bases to trimming and J lost 6 bases, with 8 bases between them. This CDR3 spans 13 amino acids. For the CDR3, the DNA is TGCGCCAGCAGCCAAGAGGGAGGGAATGGCTACACCTTC. This translates into CASSQEGGNGYTF.